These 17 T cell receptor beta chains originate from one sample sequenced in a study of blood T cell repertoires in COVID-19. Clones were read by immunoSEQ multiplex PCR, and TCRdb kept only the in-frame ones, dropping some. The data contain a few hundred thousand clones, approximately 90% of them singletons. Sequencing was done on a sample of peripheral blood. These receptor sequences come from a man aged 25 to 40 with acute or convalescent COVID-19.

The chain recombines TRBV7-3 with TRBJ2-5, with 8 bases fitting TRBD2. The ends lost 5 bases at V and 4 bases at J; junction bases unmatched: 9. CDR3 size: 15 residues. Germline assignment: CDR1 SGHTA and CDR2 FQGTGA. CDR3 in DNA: TGTGCCAGCAGCCCGATCGGGGGGGAGGCAGAGACCCAGTACTTC. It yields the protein CASSPIGGEAETQYF.

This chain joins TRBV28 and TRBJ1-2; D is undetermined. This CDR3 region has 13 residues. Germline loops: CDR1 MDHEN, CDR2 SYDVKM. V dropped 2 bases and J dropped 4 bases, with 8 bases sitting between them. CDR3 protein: CASSLLGSYGYTF. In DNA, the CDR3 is TGTGCCAGCAGTTTACTTGGGAGCTATGGCTACACCTTC.

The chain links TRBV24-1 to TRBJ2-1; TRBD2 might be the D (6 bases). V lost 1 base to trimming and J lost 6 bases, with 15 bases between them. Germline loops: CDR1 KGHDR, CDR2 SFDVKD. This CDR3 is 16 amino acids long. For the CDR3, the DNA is TGTGCCACCAGTGATTTTAGCGACGCGGGGCGCAATGAGCAGTTCTTC. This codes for CATSDFSDAGRNEQFF.

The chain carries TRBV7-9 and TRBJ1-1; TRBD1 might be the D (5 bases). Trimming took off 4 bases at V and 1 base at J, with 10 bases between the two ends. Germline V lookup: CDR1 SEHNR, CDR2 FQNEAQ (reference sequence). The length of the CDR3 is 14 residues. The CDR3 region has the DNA TGTGCCAGCAGCTCGGGACTGCCGAACACTGAAGCTTTCTTT. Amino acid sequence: CASSSGLPNTEAFF.

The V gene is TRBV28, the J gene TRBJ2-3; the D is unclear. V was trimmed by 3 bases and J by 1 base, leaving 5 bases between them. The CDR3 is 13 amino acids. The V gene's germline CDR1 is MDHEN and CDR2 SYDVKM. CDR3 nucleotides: TGTGCCAGCAGTTTTGTAGGCACAGATACGCAGTATTTT. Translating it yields CASSFVGTDTQYF.

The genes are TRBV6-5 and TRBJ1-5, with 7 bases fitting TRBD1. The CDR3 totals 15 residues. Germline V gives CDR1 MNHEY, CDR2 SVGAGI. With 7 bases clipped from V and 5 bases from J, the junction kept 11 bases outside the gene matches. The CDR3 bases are TGTGCCAGCACCCTAAGACAGGGTTTAGATCAGCCCCAGCATTTT. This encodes CASTLRQGLDQPQHF.

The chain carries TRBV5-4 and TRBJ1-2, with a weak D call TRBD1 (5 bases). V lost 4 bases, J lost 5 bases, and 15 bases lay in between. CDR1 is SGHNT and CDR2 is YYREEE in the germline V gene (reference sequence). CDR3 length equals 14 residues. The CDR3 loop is CASSPTGSEYGYTF. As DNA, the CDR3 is TGTGCCAGCAGCCCCACAGGTTCTGAGTATGGCTACACCTTC.

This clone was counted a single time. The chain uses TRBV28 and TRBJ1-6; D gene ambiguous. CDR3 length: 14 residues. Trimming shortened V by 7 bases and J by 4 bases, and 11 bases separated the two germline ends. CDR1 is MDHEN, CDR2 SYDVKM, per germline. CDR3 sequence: CASTLQLYNSPLHF. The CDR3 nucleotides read TGTGCCAGCACCTTACAGCTGTATAATTCACCCCTCCACTTT.

The CDR3 region is CASSPTGNTEAFF. The CDR3 nucleotides read TGTGCCAGCAGCCCGACAGGGAACACTGAAGCTTTCTTT. The chain joins TRBV7-3 to TRBJ1-1; tentatively, D is TRBD1 (6 bases). The germline gives CDR1 SGHTA, CDR2 FQGTGA. The CDR3 sequence is 13 residues long. Between the trimmed V and J ends, which lost 5 bases and 1 base, there was a span of 8 bases.

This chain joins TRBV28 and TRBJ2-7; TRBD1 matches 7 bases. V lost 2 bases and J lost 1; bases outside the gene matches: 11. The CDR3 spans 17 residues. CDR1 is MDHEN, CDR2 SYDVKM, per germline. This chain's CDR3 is CASSLQTGVGWSYEQYF. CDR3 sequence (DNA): TGTGCCAGCAGTTTACAAACAGGGGTGGGTTGGTCCTACGAGCAGTACTTC.

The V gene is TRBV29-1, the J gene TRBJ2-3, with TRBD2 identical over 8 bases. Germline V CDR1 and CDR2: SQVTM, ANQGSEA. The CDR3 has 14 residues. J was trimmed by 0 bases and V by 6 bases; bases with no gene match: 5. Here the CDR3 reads CSVGGGQSTDTQYF. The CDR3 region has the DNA TGCAGCGTCGGCGGGGGGCAGAGCACAGATACGCAGTATTTT.

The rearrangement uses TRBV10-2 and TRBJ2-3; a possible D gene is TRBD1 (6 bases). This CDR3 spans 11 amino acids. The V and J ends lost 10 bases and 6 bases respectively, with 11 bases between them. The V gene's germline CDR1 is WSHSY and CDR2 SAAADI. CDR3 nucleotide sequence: TGCGCCACCCAGAGGGGGGATACGCAGTATTTT. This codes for CATQRGDTQYF.

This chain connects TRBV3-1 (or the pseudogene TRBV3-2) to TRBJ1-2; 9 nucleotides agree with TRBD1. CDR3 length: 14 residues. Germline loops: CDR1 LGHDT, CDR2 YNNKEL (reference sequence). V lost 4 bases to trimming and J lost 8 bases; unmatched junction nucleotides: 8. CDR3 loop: CASSRGTGSRGYTF. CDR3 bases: TGTGCCAGCAGCCGAGGGACAGGGTCTCGCGGCTACACCTTC.

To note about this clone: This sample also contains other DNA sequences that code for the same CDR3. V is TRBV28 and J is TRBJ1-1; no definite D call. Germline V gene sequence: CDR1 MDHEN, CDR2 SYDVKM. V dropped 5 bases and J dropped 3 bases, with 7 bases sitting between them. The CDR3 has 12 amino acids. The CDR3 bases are TGTGCCAGCAGTCTAGGCTACACTGAAGCTTTCTTT. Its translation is CASSLGYTEAFF.

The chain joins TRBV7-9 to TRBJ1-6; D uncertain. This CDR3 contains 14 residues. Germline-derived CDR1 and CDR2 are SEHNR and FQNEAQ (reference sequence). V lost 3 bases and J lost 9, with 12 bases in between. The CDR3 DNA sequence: TGTGCCAGCAGCTTGAGGGTGATGGGTTCACCCCTCCACTTT. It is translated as CASSLRVMGSPLHF. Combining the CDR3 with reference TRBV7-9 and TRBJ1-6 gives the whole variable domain DTGVSQNPRHKITKRGQNVTFRCDPISEHNRLYWYRQTLGQGPEFLTYFQNEAQLEKSRLLSDRFSAERPKGSFSTLEIQRTEQGDSAMYLCASSLRVMGSPLHFGNGTRLTVT.

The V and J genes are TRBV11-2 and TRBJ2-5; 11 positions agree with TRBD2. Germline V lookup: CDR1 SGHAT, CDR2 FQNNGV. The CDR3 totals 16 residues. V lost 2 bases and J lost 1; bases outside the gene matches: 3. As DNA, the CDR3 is TGTGCCAGCAGCTTATCGACTAGCGGGGTCCAAGAGACCCAGTACTTC. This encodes CASSLSTSGVQETQYF.

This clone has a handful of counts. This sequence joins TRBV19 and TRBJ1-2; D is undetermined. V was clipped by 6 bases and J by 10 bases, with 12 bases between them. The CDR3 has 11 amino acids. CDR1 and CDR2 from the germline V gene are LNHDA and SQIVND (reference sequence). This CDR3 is CASRAAWAYTF. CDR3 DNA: TGTGCCAGTAGGGCCGCTTGGGCCTACACCTTC.